This record covers a single T cell receptor (beta chain). The data are from a study of Ad26.COV2.S vaccination and SARS-CoV-2 variants. The table came from immunoSEQ multiplex PCR; TCRdb's copy has only in-frame clones and leaves some out. The sample has some 640,000 clones, more than 70% seen once. This sample's treatment: roughly 18 received Ad26.COV2.S at low or high dose, single or two shots; several received placebo; per-sample allocation not given. Specimens were obtained on day 63 following the first vaccine or placebo injection. The sequencing used peripheral blood, collected in a trial of Ad26.COV2.S vaccine versus placebo. The sequence derives from a person between 18 and 65 years old who received the Ad26.COV2.S COVID-19 vaccine or a placebo.

The CDR3 nucleotides read TGCGCCAGCAGCCACCCTTTTCCCCCGAGGGCTAGCGGATGCAATGAGCAGTTCTTC. Its translation: CASSHPFPPRASGCNEQFF. The chain uses TRBV4-1 and TRBJ2-1; 7 nucleotides align to TRBD2. The CDR3 runs to 19 residues. Trimming at V came to 3 bases and at J to 6 bases, leaving 20 bases not matched to a gene. Germline CDR1 reads MGHRA; CDR2 reads YSYEKL.